This entry is about one T cell receptor (beta chain). Its antigen remains unknown. This sample is part of a study of CD4 T cell repertoires in COVID-19. Study-wide results and caveats: Sharing of several most expanded SARS-CoV-2-reactive clonotypes across memory subsets suggested intraclonal diversification.

Sequenced by immunoSEQ multiplex PCR; TCRdb stores in-frame clones only, minus some. The sample contains approximately 22,000 clones, roughly 84% of which appear only once. The memory T cells were sequenced right after ex vivo isolation, without culture. Trimming stripped 5 bases from V and 7 bases from J, with 11 bases between. CDR1 SEHNR and CDR2 FQNEAQ come from the germline V gene (reference sequence). This CDR3 spans 12 amino acids. This TCR was recovered from a human donor who had COVID-19. The sample in question was central memory CD4+ T cells from blood, obtained before the COVID-19 pandemic. V gene TRBV7-9 combines with J gene TRBJ1-1; D unclear. CDR3 nucleotide sequence: TGTGCCAGCAGCCAGGACTGGTTTGAAGCTTTCTTT. This translates into CASSQDWFEAFF.